This T cell receptor (beta chain) was captured by sequencing in a study of neurological immune-mediated disorders (dated 2019 in TCRdb). Describing the broader study: Among the approximately 34 multiple sclerosis patients, approximately 30 had relapsing-remitting MS and 3 had secondary progressive MS. Alongside PBMC samples, the set of 106 TCR-beta libraries contained longitudinal samples, technical triplicates, and paired CD4+ and CD8+ T-cell subsets that had been sorted. The cohort comprised about 68 subjects: 15 or so HAM/TSP patients, 35 or so multiple sclerosis patients and 20 healthy controls. Using UMI-based sequencing, the study compared peripheral blood TCR-beta repertoires from patients with HTLV-I-associated myelopathy (HAM/TSP), patients with multiple sclerosis, and healthy controls.

For the unsorted PBMC libraries, 2 million PBMCs were stored in RNAlater at -80 degrees C until RNA extraction and were used to generate the libraries. The multiple sclerosis patients were enrolled in a US clinical protocol that used magnetic resonance imaging to evaluate disease progression. PBMCs were separated from peripheral blood using Ficoll-Hypaque density gradient centrifugation and then cryopreserved in liquid nitrogen. The investigation overall reported the following: The highest TCR clonal expansion was observed in HAM/TSP patients, whereas the lowest was observed in MS patients, even when compared with healthy controls. Phylogenetic analysis grouped repertoires from 18 of 34 MS patients into a cluster of related CDR3 sequences, suggesting a possible repertoire-level signature. No identical CDR3 amino acid sequences were found to be shared among expanded clones across subjects, suggesting that TCR-beta repertoires were private in all groups. No association of the MS cluster with clinical or MRI features was observed, and the need for larger cohorts was stated by the authors.

Relative to germline, V is missing 0 bases and J is missing 10 bases, with 2 bases of the junction outside any gene match. CDR1 MNHEY and CDR2 SMNVEV are derived from the germline V gene (reference sequence). Including cysteine and phenylalanine, the CDR3 has 13 amino acids. Only the CDR3 region is kept as DNA, spanning 39 bases read in frame from base 1. This clonotype has ten or more counts. There is no known antigen for this receptor. Base qualities are not provided; no much larger clone lies one nucleotide away. cDNA was synthesized by template-switch 5'RACE using a primer carrying a 10-nucleotide random unique molecular identifier by which each TCR transcript was tagged. Every sequencing run covered 15-18 subjects and yielded more than 160 million TCR-beta sequences. Total RNA was extracted with the RNeasy kit. TCR-beta VDJ regions were amplified with primers for the TCR constant region and the 5'RACE anchor, using the KAPA Real-time Library Amplification kit. Sample indexes and Illumina adaptors were added in a first PCR, after which library yield was increased in a second PCR. After Ampure bead purification, the roughly 650 bp TCR product was size-selected on a 2% E-gel SizeSelection system. Before pooling, libraries had their quality checked on a Bioanalyzer, their concentration measured with Qubit, and their quantity determined with the Kapa Library Quantification kit. Paired-end 2 x 150 bp sequencing of the libraries was performed on an Illumina HiSeq 2500. To increase sequence diversity, about 25-30% phiX was spiked into each library pool. The published analysis was carried out like this. Quality-filtered reads were processed with the UMI-based MiGEC pipeline, and over 90% of raw TCR sequences were removed by the MiGEC pipeline during error correction. VDJ genes were aligned to IMGT germline references, and each clonotype was defined by a unique CDR3 amino acid sequence together with V-J genes. VDJtools evaluated clonal expansion, Shannon diversity and CDR3 relatedness (CalcPairwiseDistances, ClusterSamples); CLCbio workbench built phylogenetic trees. Clones with at least 8 unique UMIs were defined as expanded, with this threshold being based on coefficient-of-variation modelling across technical triplicates. TCRdb reprocessing: public reads trimmed at Q25 with fastp, clones called with MiXCR, in-frame beta chains kept. Duplicate CDR3 protein sequences are folded into a single record with the most common DNA and genes. The V and J calls shown here were made by TCRdb, not taken from the authors' results. This sample is represented by roughly 75,000 distinct CDR3 sequences; around 2.6% of them were singletons. The top ten clonotypes cover 1.1% of the sample.

The specimen sequenced was PBMCs. The chain couples TRBV27 to TRBJ2-1; 8 middle bases align to TRBD1. This receptor was identified in a woman under 40 with multiple sclerosis. Here is the DNA: TGTGCCAGCAGTTTATCGAGGGACAGGGAGCAGTTCTTC. Its protein product is CASSLSRDREQFF.